This TCR beta chain appears in the sequencing data of a study of cytomegalovirus exposure and HLA in healthy donors. Study overall: Unique TCR beta sequences numbering over 100 million came from 150 million to 200 million T cells in an earlier analysis. The study, taken as a whole, reports: A list of around 150 TCR beta chains associated with cytomegalovirus was given. Indistinguishability led to the exclusion of some V segments, TRBV6-2 and TRBV6-3 included.

PCR involved 60 Vbeta and 13 Jbeta primers. Authors' analysis steps: An analysis performed later counted 72 million or so unique TCR beta chains (approximately 11 million of them shared). Profiled with immunoSEQ multiplex PCR; TCRdb holds only in-frame clones, not every one. The DNA was the basis for D and trimming; V, J and clone size are from that table. The sample has over 150,000 clones; about four fifths are singletons. A word on this clone: Its antigen is currently unknown.

Trimming shortened V by 2 bases and J by 4 bases, and 12 bases separated the two germline ends. Germline V gene data show CDR1 as SGHVS and CDR2 as FQNEAQ. The CDR3 covers 15 residues. Sequencing was done on a sample of PBMCs. The V and J genes are TRBV7-8 and TRBJ1-5, with a tentative D call TRBD1 (5 bases). This TCR derives from a boy aged 2 to 9 in good health and CMV-seronegative. The CDR3 here is CASSLSLGGNQPQHF. The CDR3 region has the DNA TGTGCCAGCAGCTTAAGTCTCGGGGGAAATCAGCCCCAGCATTTT.